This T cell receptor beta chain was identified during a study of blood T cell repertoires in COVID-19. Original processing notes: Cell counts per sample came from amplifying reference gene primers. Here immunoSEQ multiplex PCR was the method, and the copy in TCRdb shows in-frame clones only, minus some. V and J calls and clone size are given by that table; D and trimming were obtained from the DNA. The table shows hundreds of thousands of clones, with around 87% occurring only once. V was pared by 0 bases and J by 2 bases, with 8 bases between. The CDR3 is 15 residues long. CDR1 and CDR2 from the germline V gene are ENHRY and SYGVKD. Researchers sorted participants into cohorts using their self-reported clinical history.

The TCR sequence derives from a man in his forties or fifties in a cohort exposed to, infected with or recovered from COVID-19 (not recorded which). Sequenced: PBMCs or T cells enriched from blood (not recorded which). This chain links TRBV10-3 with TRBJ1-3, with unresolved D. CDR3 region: CAISESQVTGNTIYF. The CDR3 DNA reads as TGTGCCATCAGTGAGTCGCAGGTTACTGGAAACACCATATATTTT.